The sequence of this T cell receptor beta chain was determined in a study of T cell responses to AZD1222 COVID-19 vaccine. The table came from immunoSEQ multiplex PCR; TCRdb's copy has only in-frame clones and leaves some out. The table includes about 150,000 clones, 90% to 95% detected once. Per germline, CDR1 LGHDT and CDR2 YNNKEL (reference sequence). V lost 3 bases to trimming and J lost 2 bases, with 19 bases between them. CDR3 length: 17 amino acids. The chain recombines TRBV3-1 (or the pseudogene TRBV3-2) with TRBJ2-5, with a weak D call TRBD1 (6 bases). This sample comprised peripheral blood, obtained 28 days after the second AZD1222 dose. This sequence was found in an adult who received the AZD1222 COVID-19 vaccine. In DNA, the CDR3 is TGTGCCAGCAGCCAGCTCCTTTCCGCAGGGACACAAGAGACCCAGTACTTC. Its protein product is CASSQLLSAGTQETQYF.